The 17 T cell receptor beta chains below all came from one sample that was sequenced in a study of blood T cells in healthy people across ages. Next came a second PCR, run for about 7 to 12 cycles, which used a sample-barcoded 5' primer along with a J-beta primer mix. TCRdb re-analysed the 5' RACE reads in MiXCR, keeping a single row per CDR3 protein. Seen here are roughly 1,300,000 distinct CDR3 sequences, approximately 60% observed once, and the top ten hold over 6.5%. Specimen: blood. The receptor source for this set is a man younger than 35 in good health.

V gene TRBV3-1 combines with J gene TRBJ2-1; TRBD1 matches at 8 bases. Germline-derived CDR1 and CDR2 are LGHDT and YNNKEL (reference sequence). V shed 6 bases, J shed 10 bases, and the junction held 11 bases outside the gene matches. The CDR3 runs to 14 residues. The CDR3 coding sequence is TGTGCCAGCAGAAACGACAGGGGCCGGGGAGAGCAGTTCTTC. This sequence encodes CASRNDRGRGEQFF.

The chain recombines TRBV5-5 with TRBJ1-5, with D maybe TRBD1 (5 bases). The germline V and J ends were trimmed by 4 bases and 3 bases, with 14 bases remaining between them. Germline V gene data show CDR1 as SGHKS and CDR2 as YYEKEE (reference sequence). The CDR3 consists of 15 residues. The CDR3 bases are TGTGCCAGCAGCCTCGACCTAGGGGTCAATCAGCCCCAGCATTTT. This gives the protein CASSLDLGVNQPQHF. Using reference TRBV5-5 and TRBJ1-5 for the parts outside the CDR3, the full variable domain is DAGVTQSPTHLIKTRGQQVTLRCSPISGHKSVSWYQQVLGQGPQFIFQYYEKEERGRGNFPDRFSARQFPNYSSELNVNALLLGDSALYLCASSLDLGVNQPQHFGDGTRLSIL.

The CDR3 bases are TGCAGTGCTAGGGTGTCGCGCATGAACACTGAAGCTTTCTTT. Protein sequence: CSARVSRMNTEAFF. The chain is built from TRBV20-1 and TRBJ1-1; unclear D gene. The CDR3 sequence is 14 residues long. V was cut by 3 bases and J by 0 bases, with 11 bases left in between. From germline, CDR1 is DFQATT and CDR2 SNEGSKA (reference sequence).

The gene calls are TRBV6-5 and TRBJ2-3; D gene uncertain. V lost 8 bases and J lost 0, with 12 bases in between. The CDR3 is made up of 14 amino acids. In germline, CDR1 is MNHEY, CDR2 SVGAGI. The CDR3 region is CASYRTASTDTQYF. The CDR3 region has the DNA TGTGCCAGCTACCGTACAGCAAGCACAGATACGCAGTATTTT.

The V gene is TRBV4-1, the J gene TRBJ1-2, with a tentative D call TRBD1 (5 bases). Germline CDR1 and CDR2: MGHRA and YSYEKL. V lost 4 bases and J 2 bases, leaving 14 bases between the germline ends. CDR3 length: 15 amino acids. The CDR3 loop is CASSRAGSRNYGYTF. The DNA for the CDR3 is TGCGCCAGCAGCCGTGCAGGGTCGAGGAACTATGGCTACACCTTC.

A single count supports this clonotype. The genes are TRBV7-9 and TRBJ2-7; TRBD2 might be the D (7 bases). Near its end, the DNA agrees better with TRBJ2-5, so the J call may be wrong. Germline V gives CDR1 SEHNR, CDR2 FQNEAQ (reference sequence). This CDR3 is built from 14 residues. The CDR3 coding sequence is TGTGCCAGCAGCTTAGAGGGGGGGCGAGGGACCCAGTACTTC. Its protein is CASSLEGGRGTQYF.

The chain recombines TRBV7-9 with TRBJ2-7, with 12 positions matching TRBD2. The trim removed 4 bases at V and 0 bases at J, leaving 7 bases unmatched. This CDR3 comprises 17 residues. In germline, CDR1 is SEHNR, CDR2 FQNEAQ (reference sequence). CDR3: CASSSGLAGTSSYEQYF. The CDR3 DNA is TGTGCCAGCAGCTCGGGACTAGCGGGTACAAGCTCCTACGAGCAGTACTTC.

V gene TRBV10-3 combines with J gene TRBJ2-4; perhaps TRBD2 as D (6 bases). Trimming pared 4 bases from V and 0 bases from J, leaving 13 bases between. The CDR3 loop spans 16 amino acids. CDR1 and CDR2 (germline): ENHRY, SYGVKD. In DNA, the CDR3 is TGTGCCATCAGTGGGGGGACTGGCCTAGCCAAAAACATTCAGTACTTC. Its translation is CAISGGTGLAKNIQYF.

This clonotype occurred once. CDR3 sequence reads: CASSLTSSGGMDTQYF. CDR3 DNA sequence: TGTGCCAGCAGCTTAACTAGCTCGGGGGGTATGGATACGCAGTATTTT. The chain uses TRBV27 and TRBJ2-3, with 7 bases aligning to TRBD2. V was pared by 6 bases and J by 6 bases, with 15 bases of the junction left unmatched. CDR3 length: 16 residues. Germline V gene data show CDR1 as MNHEY and CDR2 as SMNVEV (reference sequence).

The rearrangement links TRBV5-1 to TRBJ2-3; 8 nucleotides match TRBD1. Germline assignment: CDR1 SGHRS and CDR2 YFSETQ. The J segment lost 5 bases and the V segment lost 4 bases, leaving 9 bases of the junction unmatched. CDR3 length: 15 amino acids. CDR3 DNA: TGCGCCAGCAGCGTGTGGGGACAGGCTTTAGATACGCAGTATTTT. It yields the protein CASSVWGQALDTQYF.

The V and J genes are TRBV4-1 and TRBJ2-7; D unresolved. This CDR3 has 16 residues. V lost 0 bases to trimming and J lost 2 bases, with 14 bases between them. Germline V gene sequence: CDR1 MGHRA, CDR2 YSYEKL. In DNA, the CDR3 is TGCGCCAGCAGCCAAGATGGAGTGGCTGGTCCCTACGAGCAGTACTTC. Protein sequence: CASSQDGVAGPYEQYF.

The gene calls are TRBV20-1 and TRBJ2-7; possibly TRBD1 for D (6 bases). The CDR3 consists of 15 residues. V was clipped by 6 bases and J by 3 bases, with 21 bases between them. Germline lookup yields CDR1 DFQATT and CDR2 SNEGSKA (reference sequence). The CDR3 sequence: CSANRRDTTLYEQYF. CDR3 bases: TGCAGTGCCAATAGAAGGGACACGACACTCTACGAGCAGTACTTC.

The sample holds one count of this clonotype. The rearrangement uses TRBV4-2 and TRBJ2-5, with 11 nucleotides matching TRBD2. The CDR3 covers 17 residues. Trimming removed 4 bases from V and 2 bases from J; junction bases left unmatched: 9. From germline, CDR1 is LGHNA and CDR2 YNFKEQ. The chain's CDR3 is CASSPLAGGPQQETQYF. CDR3 sequence (DNA): TGTGCCAGCAGCCCGCTAGCGGGGGGCCCCCAACAAGAGACCCAGTACTTC.

The CDR3 loop is CSATGGYEAFF. Here the CDR3 DNA reads TGCAGTGCTACAGGGGGCTACGAAGCTTTCTTT. V usage is TRBV20-1 and J usage is TRBJ1-1; TRBD1 matches 8 bases. The CDR3 has 11 residues. Germline-derived CDR1 and CDR2 are DFQATT and SNEGSKA (reference sequence). V lost 4 bases to trimming and J lost 8 bases; unmatched junction nucleotides: 3.

The chain uses TRBV6-2 or TRBV6-3 and TRBJ2-1; 11 bases match TRBD2. CDR1 MNHEY and CDR2 SVGEGT come from the germline V gene. The CDR3 is 14 amino acids. J gave up 10 bases and V 8 bases, and 10 bases lay outside the gene matches. CDR3 in amino acids: CASVYSGGAWEQFF. The CDR3 region has the DNA TGTGCCAGCGTTTATAGCGGGGGGGCTTGGGAGCAGTTCTTC.

The chain joins TRBV7-9 to TRBJ2-7; 13 bases map to TRBD2. This CDR3 is 16 amino acids long. V lost 3 bases and J lost 0; bases outside the gene matches: 2. Germline V gene sequence: CDR1 SEHNR, CDR2 FQNEAQ (reference sequence). Here the CDR3 DNA reads TGTGCCAGCAGCTTTACTAGCGGGAGGGGCTCCTACGAGCAGTACTTC. Its protein product is CASSFTSGRGSYEQYF.

A few counts support this clonotype. The chain employs TRBV4-3 and TRBJ1-1, with D tentatively TRBD1 (6 bases). CDR1 is LGHNA, CDR2 YSLEER, per germline. This CDR3 is built from 14 residues. V was trimmed by 4 bases and J by 1 base, leaving 10 bases between them. The CDR3: CASSREGGNTEAFF. Here the CDR3 DNA reads TGCGCCAGCAGCCGCGAAGGGGGGAACACTGAAGCTTTCTTT.